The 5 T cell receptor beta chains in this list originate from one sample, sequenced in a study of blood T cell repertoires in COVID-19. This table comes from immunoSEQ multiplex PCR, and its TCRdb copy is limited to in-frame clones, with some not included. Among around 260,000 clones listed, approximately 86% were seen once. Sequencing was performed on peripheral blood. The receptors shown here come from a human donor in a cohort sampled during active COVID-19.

The CDR3 DNA reads TGTGCCACCAGTGATTTGCCCGGGACAGGGGGCCGGGATGAGCAGTTCTTC. The encoded protein is CATSDLPGTGGRDEQFF. V and J are TRBV24-1 and TRBJ2-1; 12 nucleotides line up with TRBD1. Germline V gene lookup returns CDR1 KGHDR and CDR2 SFDVKD. J lost 8 bases, V lost 0 bases, and 7 bases had no gene match. CDR3 length equals 17 residues.

The CDR3 is CASSQTSGGPFGGELFF. CDR3 DNA: TGTGCCAGCAGCCAGACTAGCGGGGGGCCCTTTGGCGGGGAGCTGTTTTTT. The chain joins TRBV9 to TRBJ2-2, with 13 bases that match TRBD2. Losses at the gene ends were 4 bases for V and 7 bases for J; bases not matched to a gene: 10. The germline CDR1 and CDR2 sequences are SGDLS and YYNGEE. This CDR3 comprises 17 residues.

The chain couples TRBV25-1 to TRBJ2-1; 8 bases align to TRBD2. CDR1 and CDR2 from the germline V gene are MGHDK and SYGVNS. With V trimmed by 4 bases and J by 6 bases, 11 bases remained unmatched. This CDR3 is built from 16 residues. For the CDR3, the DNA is TGTGCCAGCAGTGGAAGTTTAGCGGGACGGGGCAATGAGCAGTTCTTC. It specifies CASSGSLAGRGNEQFF.

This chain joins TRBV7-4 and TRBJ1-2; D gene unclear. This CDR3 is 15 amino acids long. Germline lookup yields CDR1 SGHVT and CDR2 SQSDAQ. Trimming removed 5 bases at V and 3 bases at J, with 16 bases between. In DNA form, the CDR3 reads TGTGCCAGCAGCCAAGCTGAGAGGAAGGACTATGGCTACACCTTC. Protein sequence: CASSQAERKDYGYTF. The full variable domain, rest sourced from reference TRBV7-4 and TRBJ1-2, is GAGVSQSPRYKVAKRGRDVALRCDSISGHVTLYWYRQTLGQGSEVLTYSQSDAQRDKSGRPSGRFSAERPERSVSTLKIQRTEQGDSAVYLCASSQAERKDYGYTFGSGTRLTVV.

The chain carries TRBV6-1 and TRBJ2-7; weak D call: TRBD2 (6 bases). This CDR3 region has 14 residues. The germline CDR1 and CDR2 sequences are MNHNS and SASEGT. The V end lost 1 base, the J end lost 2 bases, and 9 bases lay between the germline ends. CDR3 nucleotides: TGTGCCAGCAGTGAAGGGGGGGTTACCTACGAGCAGTACTTC. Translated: CASSEGGVTYEQYF.